Detailed here is one TCR beta chain. It lacks a known antigen. The sample holds no much larger clone one base away, and base qualities are not on file. The immunoSEQ Assay, a bias-controlled multiplex PCR, was used to amplify TCRbeta CDR3 regions from genomic DNA. In the original analysis: The number of nucleated cells in each sample was estimated by amplification of reference gene primers within the assay. To quantify the absolute abundance of each unique TCRbeta CDR3 rearrangement, sequence reads were collapsed and filtered. For each sample, productive Simpson clonality was calculated as the square root of Simpson's diversity index over productive rearrangements. TCRdb holds this immuneACCESS table with in-frame rearrangements only. Some clones are missing; in checked studies, unresolved V genes explain under half, and the rest has no known cause. From that table come the V and J calls and clone size; the DNA was used to work out D and trimming. The sample contains about 240,000 clones, about 80% of them found a single time. 3% to 4.5% of the sample comes from the top ten.

The data are from a study of blood T cell repertoires in COVID-19 (dated by TCRdb to 2020 to 2021). Some background on the complete study: Samples from collaborators originated in the United States, Italy and Spain and spanned both the acute and convalescent phases of COVID-19. The material from the prospective study consisted of cDNA or gDNA derived from T cells, B-cell-depleted T cells, or PBMCs. Samples were obtained from the ongoing ImmuneRACE study (first 160 participants) and from 1,200 or so subjects provided by 6 global collaborators. A freely available public database, intended as a resource for researchers studying the immune response to SARS-CoV-2, is where the repertoires were released. Nearly every sample came with metadata listing a de-identified subject ID, COVID-19 status, age in years and sex. Deeply sampled blood TCRbeta repertoires from subjects exposed to, actively infected with, or recovered from COVID-19 were included in the dataset. Where available, HLA class I and class II types were taken from metadata supplied by the sample provider and were not determined by assay-based typing.

General study outcomes and caveats: How much clinical and demographic metadata was included differed by source and by participant, and the metadata was provided uncurated.

Enrolling through a virtual design, the prospective study's participants ranged in age from roughly 18 to 95 years and lived across roughly 23 United States geographic areas. In the prospective study, cohorts were assigned on the basis of participant-reported clinical history obtained from a screening survey and a study questionnaire. A participant counted as exposed if, within 2 weeks of entering the study, that participant had been in contact with someone who had a PCR-confirmed or clinician-diagnosed COVID-19 case. In the prospective study, whole blood, serum and a nasopharyngeal or oropharyngeal swab were collected from each participant by mobile phlebotomists. Participants in the prospective study had the option to provide additional blood draws and questionnaires over a roughly two-month period. Before DNA extraction, prospective study blood samples were shipped either frozen or at room temperature.

Relative to germline, V is 0 bases shorter and J is 7 bases shorter, with 12 bases between their ends. Spanning cysteine to phenylalanine, the CDR3 consists of 14 amino acids. The kept DNA is CDR3 alone, 42 bases in frame from the first base. From the germline V gene, CDR1 is SGHTA and CDR2 is FQGNSA. The sequenced material came from PBMCs or T cells enriched from blood (not recorded which). The sequence was obtained from a woman aged 40 to 50 who had been exposed to COVID-19. The rearranged chain carries TRBV7-2 and TRBJ1-1; the D gene remains uncertain. The CDR3 protein is CASSLASPGSEAFF. The bases are TGTGCCAGCAGCTTAGCCTCACCGGGAAGTGAAGCTTTCTTT. Where the CDR3 stops, the reference TRBV7-2 and TRBJ1-1 genes take over; the full variable domain is GAGVSQSPSNKVTEKGKDVELRCDPISGHTALYWYRQSLGQGLEFLIYFQGNSAPDKSGLPSDRFSAERTGGSVSTLTIQRTQQEDSAVYLCASSLASPGSEAFFGQGTRLTVV.